This T cell receptor (beta chain) is drawn from a study (dated by TCRdb to the mid-2010s). Library generation was performed with RT-PCR. Instrument used: Illumina MiSeq. The public reads were run again by TCRdb, first through fastp at Q25 and then through MiXCR, and only productive beta chains were kept. Records with the same CDR3 protein are collapsed into one entry carrying the most frequent genes and DNA. The sample table records more than 600,000 distinct CDR3 sequences; 11% to 15% of these occur just once. The ten top clones hold around 3.3% of the sample. Note on this clonotype: Its antigen is unknown. Per-base qualities were not stored, and no clone one base away is much larger.

The clonotype was recovered from a female donor in good health, serving as a healthy control. Input material: memory CD4+ T cells from blood.

This receptor has the CDR3 CASSPPGQGGETQYF. The sequence in DNA is TGTGCCAGCTCACCACCGGGACAGGGAGGAGAGACCCAGTACTTC. The chain links TRBV18 with TRBJ2-5, with TRBD1 identical over 9 junction bases. Measured from the cysteine to the phenylalanine, the CDR3 is 15 residues long. Only the CDR3 part of the read is kept: 45 bases, read in frame from the first base. CDR1 and CDR2 are read off the germline V gene as KGHSH and LQKENI. V is trimmed back by 0 bases and J by 4 bases, and the junction contains 3 bases that no gene match accounts for.